This entry lists 12 T cell receptor beta chains sequenced from one sample in a study of shared clonotypes between healthy human individuals. Assay used: immunoSEQ multiplex PCR; TCRdb lists only in-frame clones, some missing. The profile covers more than 400,000 clones, with 65% to 85% appearing a single time and about 12% taken by the ten largest. The sample consisted of PBMCs. Receptors were obtained from a woman aged 40 to 50 in good health. Some clones in this sample may be carry-over from other donors' samples.

About this clone: One base separates it from a far larger clone, so it is likely a read error. V usage is TRBV27 and J usage is TRBJ2-7; the D is unclear. This CDR3 has 16 amino acids. Germline V gives CDR1 MNHEY, CDR2 SMNVEV (reference sequence). CDR3 coding DNA: TGTGCCAGAAGTTTAAGGGCGCGGCCTGAACGCTACGAGCAGTACTTC. Translating gives CARSLRARPERYEQYF.

This clone was seen only a few times. V usage is TRBV15 and J usage is TRBJ2-3, with 8 bases aligning to TRBD2. V was pared by 1 base and J by 4 bases, with 10 bases of the junction left unmatched. The CDR3 is made up of 17 amino acids. Germline V lookup: CDR1 LNHNV, CDR2 YYDKDF (reference sequence). The CDR3, as DNA: TGTGCCACCAGCAGAGGGGGCTCGGGAGGGTTATCAGATACGCAGTATTTT. It translates to CATSRGGSGGLSDTQYF.

The chain combines TRBV7-6 with TRBJ1-1; D remains unclear. Looked up from germline, CDR1 is SGHVS and CDR2 is FNYEAQ. The CDR3 extends over 13 amino acids. The V end was cut by 4 bases, the J end by 4 bases, with 10 bases between. The CDR3 nucleotides are TGTGCCAGCAGCTCGGTGGGTAGCACTGAAGCTTTCTTT. This codes for CASSSVGSTEAFF.

The chain couples TRBV6-5 to TRBJ1-1; a weak D match, TRBD1 (6 bases). The CDR3 covers 16 residues. In germline, CDR1 is MNHEY, CDR2 SVGAGI. Trimming removed 0 bases at V and 2 bases at J, with 13 bases between. The CDR3 DNA reads as TGTGCCAGCAGTTACTCGAGGGGAGGGGGTAACACTGAAGCTTTCTTT. As protein: CASSYSRGGGNTEAFF.

The J gene is TRBJ2-1, the V gene TRBV4-2, with unresolved D. The V and J ends lost 4 bases and 5 bases respectively, with 21 bases between them. The CDR3 contains 17 residues. CDR1 is LGHNA and CDR2 is YNFKEQ in the germline V gene. In DNA form, the CDR3 reads TGTGCCAGCAGCCGCGCAGAGGTCGGGTTTGGCCACAATGAGCAGTTCTTC. This translates into CASSRAEVGFGHNEQFF.

This chain links TRBV7-2 with TRBJ1-1; D perhaps matches TRBD1 (5 bases). The V end was cut by 6 bases, the J end by 3 bases, with 14 bases between. The germline CDR1 and CDR2 sequences are SGHTA and FQGNSA. This CDR3 contains 14 residues. CDR3: CASSLRAGDTEAFF. In DNA form, the CDR3 reads TGTGCCAGCAGTCTCAGGGCCGGGGACACTGAAGCTTTCTTT.

As concerns this clone: A read error may explain this, as a much larger clone is one base away. V usage is TRBV6-1 and J usage is TRBJ1-6; D may be TRBD1 (5 bases). Germline CDR1 MNHNS, CDR2 SASEGT. CDR3 length: 14 residues. The CDR3, as DNA: TGTGCCACGGGGGGAGACGGCGATAATTCACCCCTCTACTTT. As protein: CATGGDGDNSPLYF.

This clone was recorded many times. A far larger clone is one nucleotide away, so this likely arose from a read error. Distinct nucleotide sequences in the sample also encode this CDR3. The CDR3 is CSESSNYGYTF. The CDR3 coding sequence is TGCAGCGAGTCATCAAACTATGGCTACACCTTC. The chain couples TRBV29-1 to TRBJ1-2; the D is unclear. CDR3 length: 11 amino acids. The V gene lost 7 bases and the J gene lost 2 bases, with 8 bases spanning the gap. Germline V CDR1 and CDR2: SQVTM, ANQGSEA.

Note on this clone: A far larger clone is one base from this, pointing to a likely read error. This chain connects TRBV9 to TRBJ2-2, with 8 positions matching TRBD2. Per germline, CDR1 SGDLS and CDR2 YYNGEE. The length of the CDR3 is 17 residues. The chain's CDR3 is CASSVATSGMNAGELFF. The DNA for the CDR3 is TGTGCCAGCAGCGTAGCTACTAGCGGAATGAACGCCGGGGAGCTGTTTTTT.

CDR3 sequence: CASSIEGSRGEQPQHF. The CDR3 region has the DNA TGTGCCAGTAGTATAGAGGGCAGCCGGGGAGAACAGCCCCAGCATTTT. The genes are TRBV19 and TRBJ1-5; D is undetermined. This CDR3 contains 16 residues. The V gene lost 0 bases and the J gene lost 7 bases, with 16 bases spanning the gap. In germline, CDR1 is LNHDA, CDR2 SQIVND (reference sequence).

The chain uses TRBV5-8 and TRBJ2-2; 15 bases are shared with TRBD2. Germline loops: CDR1 SGHTS, CDR2 YDEGEE. The CDR3 extends over 19 amino acids. V gave up 4 bases and J gave up 1 base; unmatched junction bases: 8. The CDR3 loop is CASSVTPGLAGGNTGELFF. The CDR3 DNA reads as TGTGCCAGCAGCGTAACCCCGGGACTAGCGGGGGGGAACACCGGGGAGCTGTTTTTT.

This clone was observed a single time. This likely traces to a read error, being one base from a far larger clone. Different DNA sequences within this sample yield the same CDR3. V is TRBV6-5 and J is TRBJ1-2; TRBD1 is a possible D gene (5 bases). Germline CDR1 is MNHEY and CDR2 is SVGAGI. This CDR3 region has 12 residues. CDR3 amino acids: CASSRVGDGYTF. For the CDR3, the DNA is TGTGCCAGCAGCAGGGTTGGGGATGGCTATACCTTC.